Below, one TCR beta chain is given with its context. In the PCR, 60 Vbeta and 13 Jbeta primers were used. Generated by immunoSEQ multiplex PCR, the TCRdb table keeps only in-frame clones and is missing some. The table shows 110,000 to 150,000 clones, with approximately 81% occurring only once. These data belong to a study of cytomegalovirus exposure and HLA in healthy donors. The V gene end was trimmed by 6 bases and the J gene end by 7 bases; junction bases not matched to a gene: 8. The CDR3 runs to 13 residues. The V gene's germline CDR1 is SGHVS and CDR2 FQNEAQ. The receptor was derived from a woman aged 40 to 49 in good health and CMV-seropositive. Source material: PBMCs. The chain combines TRBV7-8 with TRBJ1-2; TRBD1 aligns across 7 bases. This chain's CDR3 is CASRSQGDSGYTF. The CDR3 DNA follows: TGTGCCAGCAGAAGCCAGGGGGATAGTGGCTACACCTTC.